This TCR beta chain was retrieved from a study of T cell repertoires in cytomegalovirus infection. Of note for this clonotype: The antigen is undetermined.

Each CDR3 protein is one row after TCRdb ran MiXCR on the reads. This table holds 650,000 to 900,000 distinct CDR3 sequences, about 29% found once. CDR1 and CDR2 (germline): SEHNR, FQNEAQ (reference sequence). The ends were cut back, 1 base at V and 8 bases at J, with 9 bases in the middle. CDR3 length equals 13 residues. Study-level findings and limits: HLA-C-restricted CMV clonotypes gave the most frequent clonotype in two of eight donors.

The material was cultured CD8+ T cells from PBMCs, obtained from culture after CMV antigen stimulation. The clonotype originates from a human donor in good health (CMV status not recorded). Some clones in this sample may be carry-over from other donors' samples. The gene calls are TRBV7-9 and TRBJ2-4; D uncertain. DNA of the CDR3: TGTGCCAGCAGCTTAGTAGACGGAGACATTCAGTACTTC. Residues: CASSLVDGDIQYF.